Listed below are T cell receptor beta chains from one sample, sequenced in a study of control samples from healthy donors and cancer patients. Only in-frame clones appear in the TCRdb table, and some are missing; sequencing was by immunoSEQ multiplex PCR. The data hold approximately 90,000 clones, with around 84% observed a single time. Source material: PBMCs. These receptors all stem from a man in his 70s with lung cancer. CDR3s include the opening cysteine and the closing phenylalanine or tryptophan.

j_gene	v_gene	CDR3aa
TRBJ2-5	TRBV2	CASSEGTSGPETQYF
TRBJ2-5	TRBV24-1	CATSDPLTGLRETQYF
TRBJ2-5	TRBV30	CAWSDRGGETQYF
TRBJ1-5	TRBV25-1	CASRRTDSQPQHF
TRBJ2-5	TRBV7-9	CASSLNTVQETQYF
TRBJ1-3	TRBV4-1	CASSQEDSTKGHGRRNTIYF
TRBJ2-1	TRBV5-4	CASSLGGSSYNEQFF
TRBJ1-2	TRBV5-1	CASSSRFEGVNGYTF
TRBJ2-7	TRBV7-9	CASSLVGGLGEQYF
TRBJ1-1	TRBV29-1	CSSRGNTEAFF
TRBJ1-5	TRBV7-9	CASSLGGTGGFGNQPQHF
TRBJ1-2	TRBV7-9	CASSLDTRYGYTF
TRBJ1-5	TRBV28	CASSFLGLRDRLQPQHF
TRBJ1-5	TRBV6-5	CASSRDRLGGQPQHF
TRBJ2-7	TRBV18	CASSLKGTGVGEQYF
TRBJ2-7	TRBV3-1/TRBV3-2	CATTQGGGRPYEQYF
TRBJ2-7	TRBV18	CASSPGQYEQYF
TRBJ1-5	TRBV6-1	CASSENWDGNQPQHF
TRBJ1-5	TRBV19	CASSIGPPRQGGNQPQHF
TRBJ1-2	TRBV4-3	CASSQDLQEHGYTF
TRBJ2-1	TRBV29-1	CSVEGRISYNEQFF
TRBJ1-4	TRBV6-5	CASSYSGGRDEKLFF
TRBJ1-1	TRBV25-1	CASSDGRGDWSEAFF
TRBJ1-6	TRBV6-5	CASSYSSRNSPLHF
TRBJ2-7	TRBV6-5	CASSSLGQAADEQYF
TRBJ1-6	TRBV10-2	CASSGKRNSPLHF
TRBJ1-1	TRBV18	CASSPQTGGEAEAFF
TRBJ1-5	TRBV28	CASSLHGSNQPQHF
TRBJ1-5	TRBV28	CASSPQDVRALSQPQHF
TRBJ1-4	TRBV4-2	CASSQDGTGGAEKLFF
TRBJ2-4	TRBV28	CASSLGGMAKNIQYF
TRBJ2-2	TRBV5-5	CASSFDTYNTGELFF
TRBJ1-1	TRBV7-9	CASSLPRQINTEAFF
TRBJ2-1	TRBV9	CASGPGAKRRDYNEQFF
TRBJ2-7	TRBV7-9	CASSLDTYEQYF
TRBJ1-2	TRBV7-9	CASSYSTGPNYGYTF
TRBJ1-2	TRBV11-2	CASSLVLGTGNGYTF
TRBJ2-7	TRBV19	CASSIFVGLGEQYF
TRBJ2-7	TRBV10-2	CASSDRGRGVSYEQYF
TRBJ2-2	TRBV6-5	CASSQRPGTGELFF
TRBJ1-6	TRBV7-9	CASSTRQSNSPLHF
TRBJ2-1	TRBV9	CASSRTSGAGNEQFF
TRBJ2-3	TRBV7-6	CASSPVGGPSGTDTQYF
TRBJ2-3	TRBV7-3	CASSADRVEDTQYF
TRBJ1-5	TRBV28	CASSYSNQPQHF
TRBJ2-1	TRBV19	CASILRPGRGNTYNEQFF
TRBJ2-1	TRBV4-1	CASSLYRGNEQFF
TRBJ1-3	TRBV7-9	CASSPPRGDGNTIYF
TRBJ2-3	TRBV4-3	CASSQEAWDTLRADTQYF
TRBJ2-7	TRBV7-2	CASSLDLRWTYEQYF